The present T cell receptor (beta chain) was sequenced within a study of cytomegalovirus exposure and HLA in healthy donors. A note on this clone: No antigen is known for it.

Study outcomes and limitations: It was found in a later analysis that first-cohort TCR clusters tended to co-occur in the 100 to 150 validation repertoires.

The CDR3 is 16 amino acids. Germline loops: CDR1 SGHVS, CDR2 FNYEAQ. The J segment lost 7 bases and the V segment lost 1 base, leaving 12 bases of the junction unmatched. This table comes from immunoSEQ multiplex PCR, and its TCRdb copy is limited to in-frame clones, with some not included. The sample consists of a few hundred thousand clones, about 90% of them appearing once. The gene calls are TRBV7-6 and TRBJ2-7; TRBD2 matches at 8 bases. The receptor was isolated from a man between 18 and 35 years old in good health and CMV-seropositive. Material: PBMCs. CDR3 in amino acids: CASSLEISSGRGEQYF. Written as DNA, the CDR3 is TGTGCCAGCAGCTTAGAAATCTCTAGCGGGCGCGGGGAGCAGTACTTC.